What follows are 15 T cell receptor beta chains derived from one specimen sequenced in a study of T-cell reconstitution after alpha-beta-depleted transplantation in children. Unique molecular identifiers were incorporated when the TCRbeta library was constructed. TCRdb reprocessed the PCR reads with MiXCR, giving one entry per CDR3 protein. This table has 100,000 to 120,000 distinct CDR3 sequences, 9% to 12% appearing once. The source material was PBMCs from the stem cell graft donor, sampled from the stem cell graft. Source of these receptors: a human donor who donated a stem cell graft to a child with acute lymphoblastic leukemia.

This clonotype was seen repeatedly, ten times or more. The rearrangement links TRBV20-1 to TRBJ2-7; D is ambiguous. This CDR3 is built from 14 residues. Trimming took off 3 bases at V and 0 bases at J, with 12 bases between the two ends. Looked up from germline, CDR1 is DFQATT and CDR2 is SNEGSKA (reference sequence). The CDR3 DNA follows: TGCAGTGCTAGCATATACACAGTCTCCTACGAGCAGTACTTC. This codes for CSASIYTVSYEQYF.

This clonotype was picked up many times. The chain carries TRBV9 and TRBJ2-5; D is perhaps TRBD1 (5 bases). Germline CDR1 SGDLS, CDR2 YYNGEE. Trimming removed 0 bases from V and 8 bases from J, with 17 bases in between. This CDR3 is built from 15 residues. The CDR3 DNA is TGTGCCAGCAGCGTAGCTACAGGACAACAAGGAACCCAGTACTTC. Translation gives CASSVATGQQGTQYF.

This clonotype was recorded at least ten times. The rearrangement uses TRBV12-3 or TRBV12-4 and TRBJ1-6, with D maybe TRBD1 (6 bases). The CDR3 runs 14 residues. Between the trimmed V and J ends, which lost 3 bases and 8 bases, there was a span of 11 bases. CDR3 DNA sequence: TGTGCCAGCAGTTTCGGGGGGGCTGATTCACCCCTCCACTTT. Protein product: CASSFGGADSPLHF.

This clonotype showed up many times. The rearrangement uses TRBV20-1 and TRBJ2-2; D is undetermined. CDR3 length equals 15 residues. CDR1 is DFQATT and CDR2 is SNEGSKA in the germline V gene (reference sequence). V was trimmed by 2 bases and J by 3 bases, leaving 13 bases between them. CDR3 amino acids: CSARKDGRDTGELFF. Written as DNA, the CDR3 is TGCAGTGCTAGAAAGGACGGCCGGGACACCGGGGAGCTGTTTTTT.

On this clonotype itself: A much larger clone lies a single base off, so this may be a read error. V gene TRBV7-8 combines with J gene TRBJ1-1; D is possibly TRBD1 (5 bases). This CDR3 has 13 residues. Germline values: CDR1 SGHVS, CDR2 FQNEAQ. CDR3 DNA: TGTGTCAGCAGCTCAAGGGGTACCACTGAAGCTTTCTTT. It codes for CVSSSRGTTEAFF.

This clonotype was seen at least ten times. The CDR3 DNA is TGCAGTGCTAGAGACGTGGTGAGAACAAGTTCGTACAATGAGCAGTTCTTC. This gives the protein CSARDVVRTSSYNEQFF. The V and J genes are TRBV20-1 and TRBJ2-1; unclear D gene. The germline V gene encodes CDR1 DFQATT and CDR2 SNEGSKA (reference sequence). Trimming took 0 bases from V and 4 from J, leaving 19 bases between them. The CDR3 totals 17 residues.

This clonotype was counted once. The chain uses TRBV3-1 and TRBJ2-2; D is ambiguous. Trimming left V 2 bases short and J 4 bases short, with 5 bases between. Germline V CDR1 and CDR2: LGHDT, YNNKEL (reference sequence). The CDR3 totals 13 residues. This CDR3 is CASSQPPTGELFF. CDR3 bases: TGTGCCAGCAGCCAACCACCCACCGGGGAGCTGTTTTTT. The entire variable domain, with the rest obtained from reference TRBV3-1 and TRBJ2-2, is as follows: DTAVSQTPKYLVTQMGNDKSIKCEQNLGHDTMYWYKQDSKKFLKIMFSYNNKELIINETVPNRFSPKSPDKAHLNLHINSLELGDSAVYFCASSQPPTGELFFGEGSRLTVL.

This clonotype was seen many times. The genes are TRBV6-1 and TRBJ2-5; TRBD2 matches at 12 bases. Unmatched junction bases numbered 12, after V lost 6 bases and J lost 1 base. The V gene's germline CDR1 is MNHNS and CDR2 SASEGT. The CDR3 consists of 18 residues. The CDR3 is CASRRRPPTSGGQETQYF. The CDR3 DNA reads TGTGCCAGCAGACGGCGTCCCCCGACTAGCGGGGGCCAAGAGACCCAGTACTTC.

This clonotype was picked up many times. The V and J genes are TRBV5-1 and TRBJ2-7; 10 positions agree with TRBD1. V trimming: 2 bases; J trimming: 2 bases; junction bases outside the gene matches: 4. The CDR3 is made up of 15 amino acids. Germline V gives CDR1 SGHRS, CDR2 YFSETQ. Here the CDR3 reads CASSLKGTGAYEQYF. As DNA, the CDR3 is TGCGCCAGCAGCTTAAAGGGGACAGGGGCCTACGAGCAGTACTTC. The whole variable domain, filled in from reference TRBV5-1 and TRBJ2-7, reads KAGVTQTPRYLIKTRGQQVTLSCSPISGHRSVSWYQQTPGQGLQFLFEYFSETQRNKGNFPGRFSGRQFSNSRSEMNVSTLELGDSALYLCASSLKGTGAYEQYFGPGTRLTVT.

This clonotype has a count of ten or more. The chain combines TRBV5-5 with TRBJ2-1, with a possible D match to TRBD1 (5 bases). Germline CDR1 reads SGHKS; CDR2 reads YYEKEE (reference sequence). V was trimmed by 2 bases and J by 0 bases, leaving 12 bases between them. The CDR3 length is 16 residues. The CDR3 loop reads CASSFSGITSYNEQFF. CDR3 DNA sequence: TGTGCCAGCAGCTTTTCAGGGATAACCTCCTACAATGAGCAGTTCTTC.

This CDR3 reads CSARTPFAHEQFF. CDR3 bases: TGCAGTGCTAGGACCCCTTTCGCCCATGAGCAGTTCTTC. V and J are TRBV20-1 and TRBJ2-1; D is unresolved. Trimming left V 3 bases short and J 8 bases short, with 14 bases between. This CDR3 has 13 residues. Germline V gene data show CDR1 as DFQATT and CDR2 as SNEGSKA (reference sequence).

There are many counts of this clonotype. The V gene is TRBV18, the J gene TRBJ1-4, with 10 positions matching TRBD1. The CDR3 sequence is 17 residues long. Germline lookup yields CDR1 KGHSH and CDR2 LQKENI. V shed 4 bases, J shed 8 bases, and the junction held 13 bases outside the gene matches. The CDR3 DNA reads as TGTGCCAGCTCACATGCGGGACAGGGGAAAGTCGGCGAAAAACTGTTTTTT. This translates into CASSHAGQGKVGEKLFF.

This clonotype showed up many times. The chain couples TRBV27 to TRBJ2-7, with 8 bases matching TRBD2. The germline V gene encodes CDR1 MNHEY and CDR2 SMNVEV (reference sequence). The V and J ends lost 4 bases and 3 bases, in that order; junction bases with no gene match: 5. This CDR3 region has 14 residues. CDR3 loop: CASSSLAGRYEQYF. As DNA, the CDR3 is TGTGCCAGCAGTTCCCTAGCGGGCCGCTACGAGCAGTACTTC.

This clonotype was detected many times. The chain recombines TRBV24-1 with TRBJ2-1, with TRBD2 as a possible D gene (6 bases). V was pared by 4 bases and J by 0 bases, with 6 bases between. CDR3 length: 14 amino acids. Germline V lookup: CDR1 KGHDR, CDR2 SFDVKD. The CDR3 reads CATSDGSSYNEQFF. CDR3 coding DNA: TGTGCCACCAGTGACGGGAGCTCCTACAATGAGCAGTTCTTC.

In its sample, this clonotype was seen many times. In DNA, the CDR3 is TGTGCCAGCAGCTTGGAGGGCACAGATACGCAGTATTTT. It encodes CASSLEGTDTQYF. The chain carries TRBV5-4 and TRBJ2-3, with no clear D. Germline CDR1 and CDR2: SGHNT and YYREEE (reference sequence). Trimming took 0 bases from V and 1 from J, leaving 3 bases between them. The CDR3 is 13 residues long.